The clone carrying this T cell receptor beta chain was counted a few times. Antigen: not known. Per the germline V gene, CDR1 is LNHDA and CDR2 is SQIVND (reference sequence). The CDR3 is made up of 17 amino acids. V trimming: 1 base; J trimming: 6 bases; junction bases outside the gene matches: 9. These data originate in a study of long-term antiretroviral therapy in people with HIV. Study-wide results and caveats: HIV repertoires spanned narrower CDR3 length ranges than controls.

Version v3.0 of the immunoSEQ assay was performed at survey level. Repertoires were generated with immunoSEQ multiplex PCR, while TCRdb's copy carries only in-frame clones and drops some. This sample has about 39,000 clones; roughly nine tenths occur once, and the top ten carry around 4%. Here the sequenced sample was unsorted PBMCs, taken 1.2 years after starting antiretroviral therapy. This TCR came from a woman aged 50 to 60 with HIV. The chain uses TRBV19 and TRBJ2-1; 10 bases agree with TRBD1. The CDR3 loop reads CASSIVFGGQGINEQFF. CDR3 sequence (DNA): TGTGCCAGTAGTATAGTATTTGGGGGACAGGGGATCAATGAGCAGTTCTTC.